This T cell receptor beta chain was recovered during a study of siplizumab effects on memory and regulatory T cells. Findings of the study overall: The Treg-derived share of mappable alloreactive CD4+ clones averaged roughly 69% with siplizumab and 26.9% in controls.

As for this clone: Its antigen is not identified.

Germline CDR1 MNHNS, CDR2 SASEGT. CDR3 length: 13 amino acids. The V and J ends lost 6 bases and 3 bases respectively, with 9 bases between them. Each sample had around 110,000 TCR templates assayed. Sequencing was performed with immunoSEQ multiplex PCR; in TCRdb, only in-frame clones are kept and a portion is missing. This sample has around 83,000 clones, with 75% to 90% found just once. V and J are TRBV6-1 and TRBJ1-5; D possibly corresponds to TRBD1 (6 bases). The sample was CD4+ T cells sorted from blood. The receptor comes from a human donor in good health. Here the CDR3 DNA reads TGTGCCAGCAGCCACAGGGACAATCAGCCCCAGCATTTT. Its translation: CASSHRDNQPQHF.